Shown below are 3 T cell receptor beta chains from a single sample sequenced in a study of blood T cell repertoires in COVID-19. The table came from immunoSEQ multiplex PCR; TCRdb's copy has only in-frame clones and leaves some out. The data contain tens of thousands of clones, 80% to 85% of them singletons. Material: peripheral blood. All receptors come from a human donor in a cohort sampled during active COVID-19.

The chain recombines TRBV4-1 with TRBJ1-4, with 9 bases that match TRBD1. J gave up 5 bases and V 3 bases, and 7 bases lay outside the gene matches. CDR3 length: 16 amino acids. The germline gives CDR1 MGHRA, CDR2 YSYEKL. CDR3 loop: CASSHATGGRNEKLFF. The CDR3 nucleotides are TGCGCCAGCAGCCATGCGACAGGGGGACGAAATGAAAAACTGTTTTTT.

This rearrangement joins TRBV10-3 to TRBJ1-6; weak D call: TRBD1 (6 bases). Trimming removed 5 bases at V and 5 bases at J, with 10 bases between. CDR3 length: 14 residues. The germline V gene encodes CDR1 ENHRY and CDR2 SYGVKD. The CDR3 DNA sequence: TGTGCCATCAGTCGGACAGCTGATAATTCACCCCTCCACTTT. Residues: CAISRTADNSPLHF.

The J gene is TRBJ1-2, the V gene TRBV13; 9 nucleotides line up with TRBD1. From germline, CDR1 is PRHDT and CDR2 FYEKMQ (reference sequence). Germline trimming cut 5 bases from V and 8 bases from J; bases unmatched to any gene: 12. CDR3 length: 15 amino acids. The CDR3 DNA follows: TGTGCCAGCAGCCAGACAGGGGGTGACCTAGGGGGCTACACCTTC. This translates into CASSQTGGDLGGYTF.